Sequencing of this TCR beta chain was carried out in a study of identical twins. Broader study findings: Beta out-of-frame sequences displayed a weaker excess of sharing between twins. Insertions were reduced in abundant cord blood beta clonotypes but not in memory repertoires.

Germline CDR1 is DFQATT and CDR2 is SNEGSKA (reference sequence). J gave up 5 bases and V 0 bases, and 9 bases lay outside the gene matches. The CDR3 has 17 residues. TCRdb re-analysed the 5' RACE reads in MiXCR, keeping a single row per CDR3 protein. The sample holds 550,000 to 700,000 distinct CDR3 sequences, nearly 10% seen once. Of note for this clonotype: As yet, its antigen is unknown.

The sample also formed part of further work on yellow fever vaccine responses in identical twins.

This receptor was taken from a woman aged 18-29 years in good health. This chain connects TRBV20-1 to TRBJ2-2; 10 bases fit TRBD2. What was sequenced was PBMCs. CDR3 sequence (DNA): TGCAGTGCTAGAGATCGGAGCGGGAGGGGGATTACCGGGGAGCTGTTTTTT. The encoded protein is CSARDRSGRGITGELFF.